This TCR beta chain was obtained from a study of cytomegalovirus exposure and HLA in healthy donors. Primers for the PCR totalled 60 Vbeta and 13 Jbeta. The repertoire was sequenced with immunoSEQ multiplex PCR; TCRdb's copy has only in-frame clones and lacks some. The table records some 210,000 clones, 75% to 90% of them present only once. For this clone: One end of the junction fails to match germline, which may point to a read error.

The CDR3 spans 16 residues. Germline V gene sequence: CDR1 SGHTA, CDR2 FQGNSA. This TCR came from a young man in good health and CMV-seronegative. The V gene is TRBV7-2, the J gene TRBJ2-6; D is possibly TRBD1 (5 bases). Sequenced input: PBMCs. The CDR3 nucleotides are TGTGCCAGCAGCTTAGCTCAGAGCTCTGGGGCCAACGGCCTGACTTTC. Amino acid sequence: CASSLAQSSGANGLTF.